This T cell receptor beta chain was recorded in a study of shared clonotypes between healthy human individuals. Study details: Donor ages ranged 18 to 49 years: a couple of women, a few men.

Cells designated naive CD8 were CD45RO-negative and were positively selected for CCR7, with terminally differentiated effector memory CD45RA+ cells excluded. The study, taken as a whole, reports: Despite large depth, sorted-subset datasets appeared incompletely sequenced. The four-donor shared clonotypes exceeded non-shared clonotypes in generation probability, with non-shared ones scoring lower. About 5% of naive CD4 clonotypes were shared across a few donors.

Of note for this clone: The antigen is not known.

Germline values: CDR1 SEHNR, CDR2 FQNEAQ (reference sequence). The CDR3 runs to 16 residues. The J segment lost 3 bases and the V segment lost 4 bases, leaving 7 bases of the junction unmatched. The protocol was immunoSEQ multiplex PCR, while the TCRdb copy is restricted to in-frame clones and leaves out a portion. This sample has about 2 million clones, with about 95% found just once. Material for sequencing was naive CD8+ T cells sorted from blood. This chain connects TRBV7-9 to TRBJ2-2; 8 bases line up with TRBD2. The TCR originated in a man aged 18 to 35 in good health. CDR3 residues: CASSSGTSYYTGELFF. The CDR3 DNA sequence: TGTGCCAGCAGCTCTGGGACTAGTTATTACACCGGGGAGCTGTTTTTT.